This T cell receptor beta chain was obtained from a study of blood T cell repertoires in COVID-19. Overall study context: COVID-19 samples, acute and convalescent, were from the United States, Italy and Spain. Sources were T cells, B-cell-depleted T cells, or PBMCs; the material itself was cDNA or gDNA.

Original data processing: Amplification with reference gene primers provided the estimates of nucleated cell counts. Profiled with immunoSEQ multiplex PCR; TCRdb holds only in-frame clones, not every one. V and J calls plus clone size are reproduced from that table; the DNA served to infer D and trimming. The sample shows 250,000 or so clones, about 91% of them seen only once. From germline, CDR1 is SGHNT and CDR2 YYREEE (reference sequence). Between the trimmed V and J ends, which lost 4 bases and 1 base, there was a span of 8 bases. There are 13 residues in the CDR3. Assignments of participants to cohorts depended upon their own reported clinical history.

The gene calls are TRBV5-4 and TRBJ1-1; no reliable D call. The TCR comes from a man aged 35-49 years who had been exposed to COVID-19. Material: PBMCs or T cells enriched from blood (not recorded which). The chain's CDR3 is CASSPQWNTEAFF. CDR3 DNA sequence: TGTGCCAGCAGCCCCCAATGGAACACTGAAGCTTTCTTT.